This T cell receptor beta chain was sequenced in a study of cytomegalovirus exposure and HLA in healthy donors (dated by TCRdb to the late 2010s). Study-level background: The 550 to 750 repertoires of the first cohort and the roughly 120 validation repertoires were produced on the same platform, according to a later analysis. Along with the roughly 710-subject first cohort, a separate validation cohort of over 90 different subjects was used. To predict cytomegalovirus infection status, the study brought together high-throughput TCR immunosequencing, statistical association of individual TCRs with disease status, and machine learning. The aim of the study was to test whether cataloging public T cell receptors could identify signatures of past pathogen exposure.

CDR1 and CDR2 are read off the germline V gene (reference sequence) as SGHKS and YYEKEE. Reading from cysteine to phenylalanine, the CDR3 counts 13 amino acids. Only CDR3 DNA is held: 39 bases, read in frame from base 1. V was cut back by 0 bases and J by 3 bases, leaving a gap of 6 bases between them. In regard to this clone: It lacks a known antigen. Base qualities are missing; no much larger clone stands one base away.

Summary of the overall study and its limitations: Subsequent analysis determined that TCRs grouped into clusters in the first cohort also showed a tendency toward co-occurrence across the roughly 120 validation repertoires, and 94% of cluster scores exceeded 0. The study gave a list of about 150 TCR beta chains associated with cytomegalovirus. The classifier was reported to diagnose cytomegalovirus status with high specificity and sensitivity in both the original cohort and the validation cohort. While some public TCRs were present in many individuals, most TCR sequences turned up only very rarely across donors. The authors suggested that the approach could potentially be extended to other disease states and immunological phenotypes. A later analysis had no HLA typing for the validation cohort, so co-occurrence there was scored across all 130 or so repertoires. In vitro tests confirmed that a few of the cytomegalovirus-associated TCR beta chains recognize cytomegalovirus antigens.

Library creation used the immunoSEQ multiplex PCR assay. As for the authors' bioinformatics: A statistical classification framework was developed to diagnose cytomegalovirus status using the catalog of TCR beta chain sequences. Drawn from immuneACCESS, this table holds only the in-frame rearrangements with V and J called that TCRdb kept. Clones are partly lost; checked studies trace under half to an unresolved V gene and leave the rest unexplained. V, J and clone size were drawn from that table, and D and trimming were deduced from the DNA. This sample holds some 250,000 clones; about nine tenths were observed only once. The ten largest make up 3% to 3.5% of the sample. Donors formed part of the validation cohort, which comprised 120 subjects and was distinct from the first cohort of over 500 subjects.

The clonotype originates from a woman under 40 in good health and CMV-seronegative. The sequenced sample consisted of PBMCs. The chain employs TRBV5-5 and TRBJ1-2; the D gene is unclear. The nucleotides read TGTGCCAGCAGCTTGGAGGGAGACTATGGCTACACCTTC. This sequence encodes CASSLEGDYGYTF.